These 16 T cell receptor beta chains were all obtained from the same sample, sequenced in a study of T cell changes during pregnancy in multiple sclerosis. Here immunoSEQ multiplex PCR was the method, and the copy in TCRdb shows in-frame clones only, minus some. The data show 49,000 or so clones, under 95% seen once. Sequences were derived from CD8+ T cells from peripheral blood mononuclear cells, sampled before pregnancy. The receptors were sampled from a female donor with multiple sclerosis, enrolled in a pregnancy study.

CDR3 in DNA: TGCGCCAGCAGCTGGACTAGCGGGAGGGGCAATGAGCAGTTCTTC. It translates to CASSWTSGRGNEQFF. This chain connects TRBV5-1 to TRBJ2-1; TRBD2 aligns across 15 bases. With V trimmed by 3 bases and J by 6 bases, 1 base remained unmatched. The CDR3 runs 15 residues. Germline values: CDR1 SGHRS, CDR2 YFSETQ.

This clone was seen a single time. The genes are TRBV10-1 and TRBJ2-1, with D perhaps TRBD2 (6 bases). The length of the CDR3 is 11 residues. Deletions cut 4 bases from V and 10 bases from J, with 8 bases between. The germline gives CDR1 WNHNN, CDR2 SYGVQD (reference sequence). CDR3 region: CASSGLAEQFF. The CDR3 region has the DNA TGCGCCAGCAGTGGGCTAGCGGAGCAGTTCTTC.

The rearrangement uses TRBV19 and TRBJ1-1, with D uncertain. The V end was cut by 1 base, the J end by 6 bases, with 9 bases between. The CDR3 is 13 residues long. Germline V gene data show CDR1 as LNHDA and CDR2 as SQIVND (reference sequence). The CDR3 spells CASSIGIGAEAFF. The CDR3 coding sequence is TGTGCCAGTAGTATAGGGATAGGAGCTGAAGCTTTCTTT.

V gene TRBV27 combines with J gene TRBJ1-1, with TRBD1 matching over 9 bases. V lost 9 bases to trimming and J lost 8 bases; unmatched junction nucleotides: 10. The length of the CDR3 is 13 residues. Germline CDR1 and CDR2: MNHEY and SMNVEV (reference sequence). The CDR3 sequence: CASLNSDRGEAFF. CDR3 bases: TGTGCCAGTTTAAATTCGGACAGGGGAGAAGCTTTCTTT.

The chain joins TRBV30 to TRBJ2-7; D gene uncertain. CDR3 size: 12 residues. The V gene lost 2 bases and the J gene lost 8 bases, with 13 bases spanning the gap. Germline CDR1 reads GTSNPN; CDR2 reads SVGIG (reference sequence). The CDR3 spells CAWSFERDKQYF. In DNA, the CDR3 is TGTGCCTGGAGTTTTGAACGCGACAAGCAGTACTTC.

The chain recombines TRBV5-1 with TRBJ2-2; a weak D match, TRBD1 (6 bases). CDR1 and CDR2 (germline): SGHRS, YFSETQ. Trimming took 10 bases from V and 2 from J, leaving 9 bases between them. The CDR3 loop spans 12 amino acids. The CDR3 reads CAVQGNTGELFF. The CDR3 bases are TGCGCCGTACAGGGAAACACCGGGGAGCTGTTTTTT.

This chain joins TRBV7-9 and TRBJ2-7, with 8 bases aligning to TRBD1. Germline loops: CDR1 SEHNR, CDR2 FQNEAQ (reference sequence). This CDR3 spans 13 amino acids. J lost 9 bases, V lost 4 bases, and 8 bases had no gene match. The CDR3 DNA follows: TGTGCCAGCAGCTCAACCTTGGACAGGGCGCAGTACTTC. This gives the protein CASSSTLDRAQYF.

The chain has TRBV10-2 and TRBJ2-1, with a tentative D call TRBD1 (5 bases). The CDR3 covers 14 residues. V was trimmed by 5 bases and J by 4 bases, leaving 12 bases between them. Germline values: CDR1 WSHSY, CDR2 SAAADI. DNA for the CDR3: TGCGCCAGCAGTTTCACAGACAGTTACAATGAGCAGTTCTTC. It yields the protein CASSFTDSYNEQFF.

The chain uses TRBV6-5 and TRBJ2-7, with 7 positions matching TRBD1. V shed 6 bases, J shed 4 bases, and the junction held 6 bases outside the gene matches. Germline V gene sequence: CDR1 MNHEY, CDR2 SVGAGI. CDR3 length: 13 amino acids. The CDR3 loop is CASSQGTVYEQYF. The CDR3, as DNA: TGTGCCAGCAGCCAGGGGACAGTTTACGAGCAGTACTTC.

This chain joins TRBV2 and TRBJ1-1; D uncertain. In germline, CDR1 is SNHLY, CDR2 FYNNEI. The CDR3 runs to 14 residues. The ends were cut back, 4 bases at V and 1 base at J, with 10 bases in the middle. The CDR3 coding sequence is TGTGCCAGCAGTGGGCCCGAGGGGAACACTGAAGCTTTCTTT. Protein product: CASSGPEGNTEAFF.

V and J are TRBV7-9 and TRBJ2-7, with D possibly matching TRBD2 (5 bases). Germline CDR1 and CDR2: SEHNR and FQNEAQ (reference sequence). This CDR3 contains 14 residues. Trimming stripped 4 bases from V and 0 bases from J, with 10 bases between. CDR3: CASSSLGDSYEQYF. The CDR3 bases are TGTGCCAGCAGCTCACTAGGAGACTCCTACGAGCAGTACTTC.

The rearrangement uses TRBV27 and TRBJ2-5; D unresolved. Germline V gene data show CDR1 as MNHEY and CDR2 as SMNVEV (reference sequence). V dropped 6 bases and J dropped 4 bases, with 6 bases sitting between them. The CDR3 has 11 residues. This CDR3 reads CASSHGETQYF. The CDR3 region has the DNA TGTGCCAGCAGCCACGGAGAGACCCAGTACTTC.

The gene calls are TRBV4-2 and TRBJ1-1; a possible D gene is TRBD1 (5 bases). Germline lookup yields CDR1 LGHNA and CDR2 YNFKEQ. Trimming stripped 0 bases from V and 7 bases from J, with 15 bases between. The CDR3 spans 15 residues. DNA of the CDR3: TGTGCCAGCAGCCAAGATTTCCGGGGGACCCTTGAAGCTTTCTTT. Its translation is CASSQDFRGTLEAFF.

The rearrangement joins TRBV7-3 to TRBJ2-1; possible D gene TRBD2, 5 bases. CDR3 length: 17 residues. Germline lookup yields CDR1 SGHTA and CDR2 FQGTGA. The V gene lost 1 base and the J gene lost 0 bases, with 13 bases spanning the gap. The CDR3 protein is CASSLMGAPSSYNEQFF. CDR3 in DNA: TGTGCCAGCAGCTTAATGGGAGCTCCCAGCTCCTACAATGAGCAGTTCTTC.

The chain links TRBV7-2 to TRBJ1-5, with D maybe TRBD1 (6 bases). Trimming stripped 5 bases from V and 2 bases from J, with 10 bases between. The CDR3 runs to 14 residues. Germline assignment: CDR1 SGHTA and CDR2 FQGNSA. The CDR3 coding sequence is TGTGCCAGCAGCCCAGGGGTAGGCAATCAGCCCCAGCATTTT. Translated, it gives CASSPGVGNQPQHF.

This clone was seen more than once but under ten times. This chain connects TRBV28 to TRBJ1-5; TRBD1 agrees at 9 bases. CDR3 length: 14 amino acids. Germline V gene data show CDR1 as MDHEN and CDR2 as SYDVKM. The ends lost 4 bases at V and 4 bases at J; junction bases unmatched: 2. CDR3 residues: CASSSGQGNQPQHF. The CDR3 DNA follows: TGTGCCAGCAGTTCCGGACAGGGGAATCAGCCCCAGCATTTT.